These T cell receptor beta chains were read from a single sample in a study of shared clonotypes between healthy human individuals. This table comes from immunoSEQ multiplex PCR, and its TCRdb copy is limited to in-frame clones, with some not included. The table lists about half a million clones, roughly 80% of them singletons. The source material was PBMCs. These receptors originate from a woman between 40 and 55 years old in good health. Some clones in this sample may be carry-over from other donors' samples. CDR3s include the opening cysteine and the closing phenylalanine or tryptophan. The D gene is left open where the match is weak.

TRBV7-8	TRBD1	TRBJ1-4	CAHRGRPTNEKLFF
TRBV18	TRBD1	TRBJ2-7	CASSPPTDRGIHEQYF
TRBV4-1	-	TRBJ1-3	CASSQDSGGGNTIYF
TRBV10-3	-	TRBJ2-1	CAISSRAYNEQFF
TRBV11-2	-	TRBJ2-1	CASSLAGAYNEQFF
TRBV9	-	TRBJ1-3	CASSSRSSGNTIYF
TRBV7-9	-	TRBJ1-1	CASSLAPGTNTEAFF
TRBV19	-	TRBJ1-2	CASSSPGASHYGYTF
TRBV7-8	TRBD1	TRBJ1-1	CASSPYTIQGGAEAFF
TRBV7-9	-	TRBJ1-1	CASSLDRKDGAFF
TRBV5-1	TRBD2	TRBJ2-2	CASSTSGSDTGELFF
TRBV29-1	TRBD1	TRBJ2-3	CSVEELGQATDTQYF
TRBV9	TRBD1	TRBJ1-1	CASSVLDRVNTEAFF
TRBV29-1	-	TRBJ2-1	CSFGRYNEQFF
TRBV7-3	-	TRBJ2-5	CASSPPGGEETQYF
TRBV20-1	TRBD1	TRBJ1-1	CSARGTAKAFF
TRBV7-2	-	TRBJ2-2	CASTLKDYTGELFF
TRBV6-5	-	TRBJ2-7	CASSGGGRRYEQYF
TRBV11-2	TRBD2	TRBJ2-1	CASSAPGLAGGYNEQFF
TRBV29-1	TRBD1	TRBJ1-1	CSVAQGASNTEAFF
TRBV11-2	TRBD2	TRBJ2-1	CASSLDRGLAGGVEQFF
TRBV9	-	TRBJ2-3	CASSVEGTDTQYF
TRBV15	-	TRBJ1-5	CATSRDLSQPQHF
TRBV28	-	TRBJ1-6	CASSGAGFQSPLHF
TRBV9	-	TRBJ2-1	CASSETPHNEQFF
TRBV11-3	-	TRBJ2-5	CASSFSRQETQYF
TRBV7-8	-	TRBJ2-6	CASSLFLSGANVLTF
TRBV25-1	TRBD1	TRBJ2-5	CASSPLGQVIETQYF
TRBV19	-	TRBJ2-5	CASSVQTGQETQYF
TRBV6-4	-	TRBJ2-7	CASSDLLWRQQLHRSSYEQYF
TRBV5-1	-	TRBJ2-3	CASRKAAQDTQYF
TRBV2	-	TRBJ1-1	CASRESPTGISTEAFF
TRBV28	TRBD1	TRBJ1-2	CASSPQGQGTYGYTF
TRBV4-1	-	TRBJ1-1	CASSQAQNTEAFF
TRBV5-1	TRBD1	TRBJ2-2	CASSFLGQGAGGELFF
TRBV7-2	-	TRBJ2-3	CASSLGLTDTQYF
TRBV28	TRBD1	TRBJ2-5	CASSFQGAGETQYF
TRBV18	-	TRBJ2-1	CASSPGTEYNEQFF
TRBV7-9	TRBD2	TRBJ2-3	CASSPLQREPDTQYF
TRBV4-3	-	TRBJ2-5	CASSQDWLPPETQYF
TRBV27	-	TRBJ1-2	CASGNYYGYTF
TRBV7-9	-	TRBJ1-1	CASSPGLVYAFF
TRBV18	TRBD1	TRBJ1-2	CASSPGTGMYSAGYTF
TRBV11-3	-	TRBJ1-1	CASSYDSDTEAFF
TRBV7-3	TRBD2	TRBJ2-1	CASSPGPGLAGLNEQFF
TRBV28	-	TRBJ1-2	CASSPISRYGYTF
TRBV7-9	-	TRBJ2-5	CASSLERSSATGETQYF
TRBV7-2	-	TRBJ2-1	CASSLVPEAYNEQFF
TRBV10-3	-	TRBJ1-1	CAISLEGQMNTEAFF
TRBV7-6	TRBD2	TRBJ2-7	CASSFGASGNGEQYF
TRBV5-1	-	TRBJ2-1	CASSWSGQQNNEQFF
TRBV5-1	-	TRBJ2-5	CASSLSDRSETQYF
TRBV6-6	-	TRBJ2-6	CASTDSSGANVLTF
TRBV15	-	TRBJ2-5	CATSRDPQQQETQYF